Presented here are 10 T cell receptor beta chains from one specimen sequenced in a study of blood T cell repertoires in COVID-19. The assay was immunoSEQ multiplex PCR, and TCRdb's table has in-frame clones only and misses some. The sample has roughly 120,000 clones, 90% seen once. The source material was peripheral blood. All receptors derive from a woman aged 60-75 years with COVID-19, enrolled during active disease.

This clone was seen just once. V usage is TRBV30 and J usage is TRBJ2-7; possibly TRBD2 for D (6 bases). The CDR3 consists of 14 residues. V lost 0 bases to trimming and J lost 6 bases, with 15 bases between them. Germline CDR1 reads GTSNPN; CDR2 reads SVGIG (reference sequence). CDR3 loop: CAWSVGVKGGEQYF. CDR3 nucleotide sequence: TGTGCCTGGAGTGTAGGGGTGAAGGGAGGCGAGCAGTACTTC.

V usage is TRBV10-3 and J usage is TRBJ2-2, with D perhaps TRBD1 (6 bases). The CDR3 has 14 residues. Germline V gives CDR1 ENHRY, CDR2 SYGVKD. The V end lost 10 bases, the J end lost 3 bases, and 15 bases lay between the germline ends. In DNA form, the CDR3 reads TGTGCCACCGGCCTACAGGGTGACACCGGGGAGCTGTTTTTT. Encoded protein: CATGLQGDTGELFF.

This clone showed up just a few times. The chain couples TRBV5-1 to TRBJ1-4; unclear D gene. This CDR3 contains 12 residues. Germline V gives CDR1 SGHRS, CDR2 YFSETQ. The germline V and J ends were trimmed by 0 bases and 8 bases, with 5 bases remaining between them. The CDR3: CASSLGGEKLFF. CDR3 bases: TGCGCCAGCAGCTTGGGAGGGGAAAAACTGTTTTTT.

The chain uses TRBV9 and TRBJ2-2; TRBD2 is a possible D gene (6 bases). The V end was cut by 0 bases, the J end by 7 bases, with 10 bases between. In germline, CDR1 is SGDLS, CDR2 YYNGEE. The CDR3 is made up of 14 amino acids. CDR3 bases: TGTGCCAGCAGCGTAGATGGGGAGGTCGGGGAGCTGTTTTTT. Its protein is CASSVDGEVGELFF. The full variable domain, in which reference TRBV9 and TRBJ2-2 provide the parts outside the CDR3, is DSGVTQTPKHLITATGQRVTLRCSPRSGDLSVYWYQQSLDQGLQFLIQYYNGEERAKGNILERFSAQQFPDLHSELNLSSLELGDSALYFCASSVDGEVGELFFGEGSRLTVL.

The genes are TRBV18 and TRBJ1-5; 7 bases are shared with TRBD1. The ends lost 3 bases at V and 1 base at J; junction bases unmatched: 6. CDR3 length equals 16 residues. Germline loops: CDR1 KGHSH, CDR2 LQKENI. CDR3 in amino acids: CASSPDRAGSNQPQHF. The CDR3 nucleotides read TGTGCCAGCTCACCTGACAGGGCCGGGAGCAATCAGCCCCAGCATTTT.

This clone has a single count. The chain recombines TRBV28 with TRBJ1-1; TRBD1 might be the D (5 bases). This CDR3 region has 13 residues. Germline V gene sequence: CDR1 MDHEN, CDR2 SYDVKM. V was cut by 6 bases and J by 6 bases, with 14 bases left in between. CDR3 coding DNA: TGTGCCAGCAGCGTAAGGGGCAGGGCTGAAGCTTTCTTT. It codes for CASSVRGRAEAFF.

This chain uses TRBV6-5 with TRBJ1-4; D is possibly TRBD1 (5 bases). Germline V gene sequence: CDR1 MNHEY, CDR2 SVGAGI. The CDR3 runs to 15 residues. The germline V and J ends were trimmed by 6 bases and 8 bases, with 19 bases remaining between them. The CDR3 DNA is TGTGCCAGCAGCCAGAGGTCCAGGGCGCGGGAAAAACTGTTTTTT. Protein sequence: CASSQRSRAREKLFF.

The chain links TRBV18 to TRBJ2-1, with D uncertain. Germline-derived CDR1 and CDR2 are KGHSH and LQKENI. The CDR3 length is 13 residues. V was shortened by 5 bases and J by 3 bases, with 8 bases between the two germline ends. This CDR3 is CASSSTLYNEQFF. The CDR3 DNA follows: TGTGCCAGCTCATCGACACTCTACAATGAGCAGTTCTTC.

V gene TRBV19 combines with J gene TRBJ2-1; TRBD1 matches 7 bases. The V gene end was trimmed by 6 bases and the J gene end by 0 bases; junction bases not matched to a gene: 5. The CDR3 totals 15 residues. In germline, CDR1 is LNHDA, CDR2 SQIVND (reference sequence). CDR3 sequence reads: CASRKDRSSYNEQFF. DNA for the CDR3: TGTGCCAGTAGAAAGGACAGGAGCTCCTACAATGAGCAGTTCTTC.

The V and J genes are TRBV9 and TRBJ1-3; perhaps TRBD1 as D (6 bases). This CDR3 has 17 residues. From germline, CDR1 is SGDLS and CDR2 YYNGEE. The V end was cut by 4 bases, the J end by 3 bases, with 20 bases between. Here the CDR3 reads CASSPVVGGGLGNTIYF. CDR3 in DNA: TGTGCCAGCAGCCCGGTAGTTGGCGGGGGGCTTGGAAACACCATATATTTT.